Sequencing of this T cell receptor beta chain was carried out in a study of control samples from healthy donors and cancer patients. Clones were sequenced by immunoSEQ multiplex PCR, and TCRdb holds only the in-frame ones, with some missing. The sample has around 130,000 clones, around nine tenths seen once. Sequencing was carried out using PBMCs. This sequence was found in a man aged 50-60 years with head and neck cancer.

The CDR3 spells CASSVDRLESSYNEQFF. The CDR3 region has the DNA TGTGCCAGCAGCGTGGACAGGTTGGAAAGCTCCTACAATGAGCAGTTCTTC. V is TRBV11-2 and J is TRBJ2-1; 7 positions agree with TRBD1. V dropped 5 bases and J dropped 0; count of bases not matched to a gene: 10. CDR1 is SGHAT and CDR2 is FQNNGV in the germline V gene. The CDR3 is made up of 17 amino acids.